The 2 T cell receptor beta chains reported below all come from one sample, sequenced in a study of beta chain features in type 1 diabetes. Whole-study findings and limits: TCRB CDR3s from Type 1 diabetes patients were moderately but significantly shorter in all four CD4+ subsets.

Reverse transcribing all isolated RNA meant expressed TCRB transcripts were sequenced. Method: immunoSEQ multiplex PCR; TCRdb's copy keeps in-frame clones and lacks some. Among 160,000 or so clones, around 9% were seen once, and the ten largest hold 0.7%. No antigen has been assigned to these receptors. Sequenced: central memory CD4+ T cells from blood. The receptors derive from a woman in her thirties with type 1 diabetes.

V usage is TRBV5-1 and J usage is TRBJ1-2; no clear D gene. Trimming cost V 2 bases and J 4 bases, with 9 bases left between them. This CDR3 has 13 amino acids. Germline loops: CDR1 SGHRS, CDR2 YFSETQ. CDR3 loop: CASSFPTVYGYTF. CDR3 nucleotides: TGCGCCAGCAGCTTCCCCACAGTCTATGGCTACACCTTC.

This clone was seen a handful of times. The same CDR3 can be traced to other DNA sequences in this sample. V usage is TRBV19 and J usage is TRBJ1-5; 9 positions agree with TRBD1. Per the germline V gene, CDR1 is LNHDA and CDR2 is SQIVND (reference sequence). Trimming at V came to 3 bases and at J to 4 bases, leaving 1 base not matched to a gene. This CDR3 has 14 amino acids. The chain's CDR3 is CASSIGTGNQPQHF. As DNA, the CDR3 is TGTGCCAGTAGTATTGGGACAGGGAATCAGCCCCAGCATTTT.